This T cell receptor beta chain was sequenced during a study of radiation and T cells in renal cell carcinoma. This clone was observed a few times. Time point denoted: blood 4 weeks post-SBRT, at nephrectomy. Treatment: 15 Gy SBRT to primary tumor, nephrectomy 4 weeks later. Nephrectomy followed 15 Gy stereotactic body radiation by 4 weeks. This renal cell carcinoma was of the clear cell type. The table came from immunoSEQ multiplex PCR; TCRdb's copy has only in-frame clones and leaves some out. Of 130,000 to 150,000 clones listed, approximately 86% were seen once; the top ten hold 15% to 20%. Trimming removed 8 bases from V and 7 bases from J, with 12 bases in between. Germline V gene data show CDR1 as MNHEY and CDR2 as SVGAGI. The CDR3 consists of 12 residues.

This rearrangement joins TRBV6-5 to TRBJ1-5; TRBD1 might be the D (5 bases). The receptor was isolated from a woman aged 50 to 65 with renal cell carcinoma. Sequences were derived from blood, sampled from a patient whose treatment included radiotherapy and nephrectomy. The CDR3 loop is CASGQGRQPQHF. DNA of the CDR3: TGTGCCAGCGGGCAGGGAAGGCAGCCCCAGCATTTT.